Here is one TCR beta chain with its context. The repertoire was sequenced with immunoSEQ multiplex PCR; TCRdb's copy has only in-frame clones and lacks some. The data show approximately 290,000 clones, about 80% seen once. The data belong to a study of blood T cell repertoires in COVID-19. Study summary: Acute and convalescent COVID-19 specimens originated in the United States, Italy and Spain.

Seattle enrolled patients during active infection and tracked them longitudinally. Germline trimming cut 5 bases from V and 2 bases from J; bases unmatched to any gene: 6. Germline CDR1 SGHNT, CDR2 YENEEA. CDR3 length equals 16 residues. The rearrangement uses TRBV11-3 and TRBJ2-3; 11 nucleotides match TRBD2. This clonotype was obtained from a person between 65 and 79 years old with COVID-19, enrolled during active disease. The specimen sequenced was peripheral blood. In DNA form, the CDR3 reads TGTGCCAGCAGCCCCGGGACTAGCGGATTCACAGATACGCAGTATTTT. Amino acids: CASSPGTSGFTDTQYF.